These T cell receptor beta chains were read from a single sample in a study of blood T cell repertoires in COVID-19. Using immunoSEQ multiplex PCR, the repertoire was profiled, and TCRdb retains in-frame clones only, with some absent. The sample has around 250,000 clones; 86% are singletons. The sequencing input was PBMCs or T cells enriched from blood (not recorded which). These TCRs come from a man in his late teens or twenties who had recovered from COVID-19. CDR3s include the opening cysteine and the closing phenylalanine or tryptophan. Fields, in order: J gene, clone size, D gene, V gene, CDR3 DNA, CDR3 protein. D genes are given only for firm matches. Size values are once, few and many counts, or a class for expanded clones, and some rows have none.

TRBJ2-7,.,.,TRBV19,TGTGCCAGTAGTTCAGGGCCCACCTACGAGCAGTACTTC,CASSSGPTYEQYF
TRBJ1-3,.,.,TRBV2,TGTGCCAGCAGTGAACAGGAGGGGTACTCTGGAAACACCATATATTTT,CASSEQEGYSGNTIYF
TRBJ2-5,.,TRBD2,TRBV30,TGTGCCTGGAGTGACCCCGGACTAGCGGGGCACCAAGAGACCCAGTACTTC,CAWSDPGLAGHQETQYF
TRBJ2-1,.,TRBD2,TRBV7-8,TGTGCCAGCAGCTTAGGAGGCGGGGGGAGCTCCTACAATGAGCAGTTCTTC,CASSLGGGGSSYNEQFF
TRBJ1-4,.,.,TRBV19,TGTGCCAGTAGTCCAACCAGGTGGATAAATGAAAAACTGTTTTTT,CASSPTRWINEKLFF
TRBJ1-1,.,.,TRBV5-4,TGTGCCAGCAGCTTCTCGGGGAACACTGAAGCTTTCTTT,CASSFSGNTEAFF
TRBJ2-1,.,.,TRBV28,TGTGCCAGCAGTTTACCCCGGCTAGAAATCTACAATGAGCAGTTCTTC,CASSLPRLEIYNEQFF
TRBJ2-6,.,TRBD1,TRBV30,TGTGCCTGGAGTAGGGACAGGCCAAGCTCTGGGGCCAACGTCCTGACTTTC,CAWSRDRPSSGANVLTF
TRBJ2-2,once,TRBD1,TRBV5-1,TGCGCCAGCAGCTCGACAGGGGACGGGGTCACCGGGGAGCTGTTTTTT,CASSSTGDGVTGELFF
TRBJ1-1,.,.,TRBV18,TGTGCCAGCTCACCACCGATGGCGGGAAACACTGAAGCTTTCTTT,CASSPPMAGNTEAFF
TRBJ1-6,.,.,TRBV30,TGTGCCTGGCAGGGTAATAATTCACCCCTCCACTTT,CAWQGNNSPLHF
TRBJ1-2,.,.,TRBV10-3,TGTGCCATCAGTGAAGGGGTTTCTAACTATGGCTACACCTTC,CAISEGVSNYGYTF
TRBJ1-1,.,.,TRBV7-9,TGTGCCAGCAGCTTAGGGGGGGGGCAGCCCACTGAAGCTTTCTTT,CASSLGGGQPTEAFF
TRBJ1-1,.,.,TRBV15,TGTGCCACCAGCAGAGATTGGGTTAGGACAGTTGAAGCTTTCTTT,CATSRDWVRTVEAFF
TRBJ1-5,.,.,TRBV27,TGTGCCAGCAGTTTTTCGGGACTGGCCGATCAGCCCCAGCATTTT,CASSFSGLADQPQHF
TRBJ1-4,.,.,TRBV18,TGTGCCAGCTCACCACTGAGGAGGGATGAAAAACTGTTTTTT,CASSPLRRDEKLFF
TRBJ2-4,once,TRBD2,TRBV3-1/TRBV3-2,TGTGCCAGCAGCCAAGGACTAGCGGGCGACATTCAGTACTTC,CASSQGLAGDIQYF
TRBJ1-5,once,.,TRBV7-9,TGTGCCAGCAGCTTTGAAGGAGGTCAGCCCCAGCATTTT,CASSFEGGQPQHF
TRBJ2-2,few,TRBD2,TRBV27,TGTGCCAGCCTTCGACTAGCGGGGAACACCGGGGAGCTGTTTTTT,CASLRLAGNTGELFF
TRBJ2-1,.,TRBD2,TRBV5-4,TGTGCCAGCAGCCATGGACTAGCGGGAGGCGGAGAGCAGTTCTTC,CASSHGLAGGGEQFF
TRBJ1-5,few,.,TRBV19,TGTGCCAGTAGTATAAAACAGGGTAGCAATCAGCCCCAGCATTTT,CASSIKQGSNQPQHF
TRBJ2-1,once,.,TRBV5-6,TGTGCCAGCAGCCCAGGCGGGGTACCGGAGCAGTTCTTC,CASSPGGVPEQFF
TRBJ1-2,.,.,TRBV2,TGTGCCAGCAGTGAAGTTCAGGTTAACTATGGCTACACCTTC,CASSEVQVNYGYTF
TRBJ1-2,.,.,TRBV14,TGTGCCAGCAGCCCCGCGGGGGGATATGGCTACACCTTC,CASSPAGGYGYTF
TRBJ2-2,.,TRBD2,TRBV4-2,TGTGCCAGCAGCCAAGCGCCACTAGCGGGAGTTGGGACCGGGGAGCTGTTTTTT,CASSQAPLAGVGTGELFF
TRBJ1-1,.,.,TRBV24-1,TGTGCCACCAGTGATACCGGGGGAACTGAAGCTTTCTTT,CATSDTGGTEAFF
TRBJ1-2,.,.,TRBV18,TGTGCCAGCTCCACCAAGGAAAGGGGCGGCTACACCTTC,CASSTKERGGYTF
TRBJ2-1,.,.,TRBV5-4,TGTGCCAGCAGCCCCGGAGGGGCAGCGTACAATGAGCAGTTCTTC,CASSPGGAAYNEQFF
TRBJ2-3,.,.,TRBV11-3,TGTGCCAGCAGCTTCATAGGGGGTACTAGCACAGATACGCAGTATTTT,CASSFIGGTSTDTQYF
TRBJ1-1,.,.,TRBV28,TGTGCCAGCAGTTTGATCCCTCTAGGGACTTTTGAAGCTTTCTTT,CASSLIPLGTFEAFF
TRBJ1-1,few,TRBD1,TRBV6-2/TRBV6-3,TGTGCCAGCAGTACGGGACAGGGGATTTCAGCTTTCTTT,CASSTGQGISAFF
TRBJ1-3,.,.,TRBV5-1,TGCGCCAGCAGCTTGGAGGGGGGGACCAGCTCTGGAAACACCATATATTTT,CASSLEGGTSSGNTIYF
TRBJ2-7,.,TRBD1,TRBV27,TGTGCCAGCAGTAGGACAGGGGGCTCCTACGAGCAGTACTTC,CASSRTGGSYEQYF
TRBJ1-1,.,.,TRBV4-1,TGCGCCAGCAGCCAAGAACAGGGCAGGATTTGGACTGAAGCTTTCTTT,CASSQEQGRIWTEAFF
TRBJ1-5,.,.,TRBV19,TGTGCCAGCAGACAAGGAAATAGCAATCAGCCCCAGCATTTT,CASRQGNSNQPQHF
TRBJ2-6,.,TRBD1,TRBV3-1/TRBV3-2,TGTGCCAGCAGCCGGACAGGGGATGGCTCTGGGGCCAACGTCCTGACTTTC,CASSRTGDGSGANVLTF
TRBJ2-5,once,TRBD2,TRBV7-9,TGTGCCAGCAGCGCGGAACTAGCGGGAGGGCGGACCCAGTACTTC,CASSAELAGGRTQYF
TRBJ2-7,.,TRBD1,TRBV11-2,TGTGCCAGCACCTTATCCCGGGACAGGTACTACGAGCAGTACTTC,CASTLSRDRYYEQYF
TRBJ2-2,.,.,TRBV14,TGTGCCAGCAGCCAAGACAGGGTCGGGGAGCTGTTTTTT,CASSQDRVGELFF
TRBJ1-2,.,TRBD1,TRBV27,TGTGCCAGCAGTTCAATCCGGGACAGCTCTAACTATGGCTACACCTTC,CASSSIRDSSNYGYTF
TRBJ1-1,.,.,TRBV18,TGTGCCAGCTCACGCGACGGGTGGGCTGAAGCTTTCTTT,CASSRDGWAEAFF
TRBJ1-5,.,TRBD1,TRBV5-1,TGCGCCAGCAGCCCGGGAGAACAGGGGGTCGGTCAGCCCCAGCATTTT,CASSPGEQGVGQPQHF
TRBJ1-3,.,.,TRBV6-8,TGTGCCAGCAGTTACCCTCCGGACAAAGCTGGAAACACCATATATTTT,CASSYPPDKAGNTIYF
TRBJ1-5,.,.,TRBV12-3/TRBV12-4,TGTGCCACGGGGGGCGAAGGTCAGCCCCAGCATTTT,CATGGEGQPQHF
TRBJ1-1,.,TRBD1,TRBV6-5,TGTGCCAGCACTACTTACAGGGGGCACACTGAAGCTTTCTTT,CASTTYRGHTEAFF
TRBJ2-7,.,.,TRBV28,TGTGCCAGCAGTTCTGGGACTGGACCCTACGAGCAGTACTTC,CASSSGTGPYEQYF
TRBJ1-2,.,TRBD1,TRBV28,TGTGCCAGCAGTCCCTACAGGGGCAGTTCCTATGGCTACACCTTC,CASSPYRGSSYGYTF
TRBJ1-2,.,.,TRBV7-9,TGTGCCAGCAGCTCCCTCGGCGGAGGGTTAGGCTACACCTTC,CASSSLGGGLGYTF
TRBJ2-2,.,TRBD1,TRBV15,TGTGCCACCAGCAGCCCCCCCGGGACAGTAAACACCGGGGAGCTGTTTTTT,CATSSPPGTVNTGELFF
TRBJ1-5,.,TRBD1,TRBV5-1,TGCGCCAGCAGTACCCCAAGGCGACAGGGAAAAAATCAGCCCCAGCATTTT,CASSTPRRQGKNQPQHF